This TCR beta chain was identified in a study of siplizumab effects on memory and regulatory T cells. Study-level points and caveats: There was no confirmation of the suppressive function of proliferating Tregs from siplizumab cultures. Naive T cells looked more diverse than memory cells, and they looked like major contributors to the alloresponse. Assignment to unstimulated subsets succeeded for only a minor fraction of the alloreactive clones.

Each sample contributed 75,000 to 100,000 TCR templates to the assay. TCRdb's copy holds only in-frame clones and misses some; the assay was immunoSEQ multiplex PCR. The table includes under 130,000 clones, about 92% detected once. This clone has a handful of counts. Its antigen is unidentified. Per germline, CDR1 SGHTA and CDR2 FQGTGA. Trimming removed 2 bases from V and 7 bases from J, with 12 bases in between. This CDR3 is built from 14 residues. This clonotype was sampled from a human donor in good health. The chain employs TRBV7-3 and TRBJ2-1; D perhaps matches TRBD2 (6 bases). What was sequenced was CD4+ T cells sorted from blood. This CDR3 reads CASSLGGNRNEQFF. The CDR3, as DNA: TGTGCCAGCAGCTTAGGGGGGAATCGAAATGAGCAGTTCTTC.